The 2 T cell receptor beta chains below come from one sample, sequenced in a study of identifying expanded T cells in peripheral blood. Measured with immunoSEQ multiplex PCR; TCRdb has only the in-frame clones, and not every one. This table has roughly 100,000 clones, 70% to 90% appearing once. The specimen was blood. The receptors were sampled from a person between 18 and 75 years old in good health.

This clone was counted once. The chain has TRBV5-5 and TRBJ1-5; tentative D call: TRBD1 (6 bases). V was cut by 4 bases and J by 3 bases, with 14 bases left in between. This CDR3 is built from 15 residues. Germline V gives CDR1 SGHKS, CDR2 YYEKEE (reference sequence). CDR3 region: CASSNRDTYNQPQHF. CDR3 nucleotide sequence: TGTGCCAGCAGCAACCGGGACACGTACAATCAGCCCCAGCATTTT.

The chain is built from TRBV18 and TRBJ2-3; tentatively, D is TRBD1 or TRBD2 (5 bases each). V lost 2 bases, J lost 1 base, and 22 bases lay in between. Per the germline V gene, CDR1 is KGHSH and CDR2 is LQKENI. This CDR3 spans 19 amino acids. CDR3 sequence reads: CASSPGARRWGCGTDTQYF. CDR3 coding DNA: TGTGCCAGCTCACCAGGGGCTCGTCGTTGGGGGTGTGGCACAGATACGCAGTATTTT.